These 5 T cell receptor beta chains were sequenced from one sample in a study of T-cell memory formation after mild COVID-19. One entry per CDR3 protein results from TCRdb running MiXCR on the 5' RACE reads. The repertoire holds around 530,000 distinct CDR3 sequences, with less than 25% as singletons. Sequenced material: PBMCs or a T cell subset sorted from them (not recorded which). These receptors came from an adult woman who had mild COVID-19 (a few samples of this study predate the infection). Cell type and time point are not known.

The chain combines TRBV20-1 with TRBJ1-1; no reliable D call. CDR3 size: 13 residues. V was clipped by 2 bases and J by 5 bases, with 12 bases between them. Germline V lookup: CDR1 DFQATT, CDR2 SNEGSKA (reference sequence). The CDR3 DNA follows: TGCAGTGCTAGATCTCCTATGGGAACTGAAGCTTTCTTT. This gives the protein CSARSPMGTEAFF.

This clonotype was seen more than once but under ten times. CDR3 DNA sequence: TGTGCCAGCAGTCCGTTCCTGAAGACTAGCGGGAGTGAGACCCAGTACTTC. It translates to CASSPFLKTSGSETQYF. The V call is TRBV7-9, the J call TRBJ2-5; 12 bases align to TRBD2. CDR3 size: 17 residues. Unmatched junction bases numbered 13, after V lost 6 bases and J lost 5 bases. CDR1 is SEHNR and CDR2 is FQNEAQ in the germline V gene (reference sequence).

The sample holds a few counts of this clonotype. V gene TRBV5-1 combines with J gene TRBJ1-1; D is possibly TRBD1 (5 bases). The CDR3 is 14 amino acids. Germline V gene sequence: CDR1 SGHRS, CDR2 YFSETQ. Trimming cost V 3 bases and J 1 base, with 10 bases left between them. The CDR3 nucleotides are TGCGCCAGCAGCTGGGGGAGGCGGAACACTGAAGCTTTCTTT. Translated, it gives CASSWGRRNTEAFF.

The chain combines TRBV29-1 with TRBJ2-7; no firm D call. Deletions cut 4 bases from V and 5 bases from J, with 18 bases between. The CDR3 covers 14 residues. CDR1 and CDR2 (germline): SQVTM, ANQGSEA. The DNA for the CDR3 is TGCAGCGTTGCTCATCGGGCAGGCAAAGACGAGCAGTACTTC. It is translated as CSVAHRAGKDEQYF.

This chain links TRBV19 with TRBJ1-1, with D possibly being TRBD1 (5 bases). V was trimmed by 5 bases and J by 1 base, leaving 14 bases between them. The germline CDR1 and CDR2 sequences are LNHDA and SQIVND (reference sequence). The CDR3 contains 15 residues. The CDR3 coding sequence is TGTGCCAGTAGTCCCCGCTGGGACGGGAACACTGAAGCTTTCTTT. It translates to CASSPRWDGNTEAFF.